Below are 21 T cell receptor beta chains sequenced from a single sample in a study of CD8+CD57+ T cells in acquired aplastic anemia. Before being chosen for sequencing, patients had shown CD8+CD57+ cell expansion by flow cytometry. The template used for profiling TCR beta VDJ and CDR3 was genomic DNA. One entry per CDR3 protein results from TCRdb running MiXCR on the reads. The sample lists more than 45,000 distinct CDR3 sequences; approximately 50% were seen once. Input material: sorted CD4+, CD8+, or CD8+CD57+ T cells (not recorded which) from PBMCs. The receptors derive from a human donor with aplastic anemia.

The gene calls are TRBV24-1 and TRBJ2-7; 8 bases are a match to TRBD1. Germline assignment: CDR1 KGHDR and CDR2 SFDVKD. V trimming: 3 bases; J trimming: 3 bases; junction bases outside the gene matches: 6. The CDR3 has 15 amino acids. CDR3 DNA: TGTGCCACCAGTGATGGTACACAGGGGGGCTACGAGCAGTACTTC. This sequence encodes CATSDGTQGGYEQYF.

This chain connects TRBV6-1 to TRBJ2-7; perhaps TRBD2 as D (5 bases). Trimming took off 6 bases at V and 3 bases at J, with 12 bases between the two ends. This CDR3 has 13 amino acids. Germline V gives CDR1 MNHNS, CDR2 SASEGT. CDR3 nucleotide sequence: TGTGCCAGCAGGGGGAGAGTGGTCTACGAGCAGTACTTC. This encodes CASRGRVVYEQYF.

This clonotype was counted many times. The chain is built from TRBV7-2 and TRBJ1-4, with D possibly being TRBD1 (6 bases). The CDR3 extends over 14 amino acids. The V end lost 1 base, the J end lost 5 bases, and 8 bases lay between the germline ends. CDR1 and CDR2 from the germline V gene are SGHTA and FQGNSA. The CDR3 region is CASSLEGGNEKLFF. CDR3 sequence (DNA): TGTGCCAGCAGCTTAGAGGGGGGGAATGAAAAACTGTTTTTT.

This clonotype was found a few times. V gene TRBV29-1 combines with J gene TRBJ2-1; no reliable D call. Germline loops: CDR1 SQVTM, CDR2 ANQGSEA. The V end lost 4 bases, the J end lost 7 bases, and 8 bases lay between the germline ends. This CDR3 is built from 11 residues. CDR3 amino acids: CSVAGRNEQFF. The CDR3 nucleotides read TGCAGCGTTGCAGGAAGGAATGAGCAGTTCTTC.

The rearrangement links TRBV10-3 to TRBJ1-2; D gene uncertain. Germline V gene lookup returns CDR1 ENHRY and CDR2 SYGVKD. The CDR3 loop spans 11 amino acids. V lost 5 bases and J 8 bases, leaving 9 bases between the germline ends. In DNA, the CDR3 is TGTGCCATCAGTTGGTCAAGAGGCTACACCTTC. This translates into CAISWSRGYTF.

This clonotype was detected a few times. The V call is TRBV19, the J call TRBJ2-7; D could derive from TRBD1 or TRBD2 (5 bases each). V lost 7 bases to trimming and J lost 3 bases, with 19 bases between them. Germline CDR1 LNHDA, CDR2 SQIVND (reference sequence). The CDR3 consists of 15 residues. The CDR3 bases are TGTGCCAGTACCCCCGGGCCGGGACGCAACTACGAGCAGTACTTC. Translating gives CASTPGPGRNYEQYF.

In regard to this clonotype: Just one base apart from a much larger clone, this may be a read error. This sequence joins TRBV19 and TRBJ1-1, with a possible D match to TRBD1 (5 bases). The V gene's germline CDR1 is LNHDA and CDR2 SQIVND (reference sequence). The CDR3 covers 14 residues. Trimming pared 5 bases from V and 1 base from J, leaving 11 bases between. The CDR3 here is CASSGEGTNTEAFF. CDR3 in DNA: TGTGCCAGTAGTGGAGAAGGGACGAACACTGAAGCTTTCTTT.

This clonotype has only one observation. The CDR3 reads CATSRGLTDTQYF. CDR3 sequence (DNA): TGTGCCACCAGCAGAGGGCTCACAGATACGCAGTATTTT. The V call is TRBV15, the J call TRBJ2-3; D gene unclear. CDR1 and CDR2 (germline): LNHNV, YYDKDF (reference sequence). Trimming took off 1 base at V and 2 bases at J, with 4 bases between the two ends. This CDR3 spans 13 amino acids. Looking up the rest from reference TRBV15 and TRBJ2-3 gives the full variable domain: DAMVIQNPRYQVTQFGKPVTLSCSQTLNHNVMYWYQQKSSQAPKLLFHYYDKDFNNEADTPDNFQSRRPNTSFCFLDIRSPGLGDTAMYLCATSRGLTDTQYFGPGTRLTVL.

This clonotype was found a few times. This chain uses TRBV2 with TRBJ2-5; D gene ambiguous. V was cut by 3 bases and J by 5 bases, with 7 bases left in between. The CDR3 contains 12 residues. Germline CDR1 and CDR2: SNHLY and FYNNEI. CDR3 nucleotide sequence: TGTGCCAGCAGTGATGGGATGGAGACCCAGTACTTC. It specifies CASSDGMETQYF. Supplemented by reference TRBV2 and TRBJ2-5, the full variable domain reads EPEVTQTPSHQVTQMGQEVILRCVPISNHLYFYWYRQILGQKVEFLVSFYNNEISEKSEIFDDQFSVERPDGSNFTLKIRSTKLEDSAMYFCASSDGMETQYFGPGTRLLVL.

Note on this clonotype: The CDR3 end shows no conserved phenylalanine or tryptophan, and so a read error is likely. The CDR3 DNA reads as TGTGCCACCTCCTCGGGGGGGGATGAGACCCAGTACCTC. Protein: CATSSGGDETQYL. The chain combines TRBV24-1 with TRBJ2-5, with 8 bases fitting TRBD2. Germline-derived CDR1 and CDR2 are KGHDR and SFDVKD. This CDR3 has 13 residues. V was pared by 9 bases and J by 5 bases, with 7 bases of the junction left unmatched.

The chain employs TRBV7-8 and TRBJ2-7, with 7 positions matching TRBD1. The CDR3 is 12 residues long. V shed 4 bases and J 4 bases; nucleotides not matched to a gene: 1. Germline values: CDR1 SGHVS, CDR2 FQNEAQ. The CDR3, as DNA: TGTGCCAGCAGCTCACAGGGGTACGAGCAGTACGTC. This codes for CASSSQGYEQYV.

Comments on this clonotype: A read error may produce the germline difference seen at one junction end. In nucleotides, the CDR3 is TGCGCCAGCAGCCAGGAGGGGGGAAATTCACCCCTCCACTTT. Its protein is CASSQEGGNSPLHF. The chain employs TRBV7-8 and TRBJ1-6; perhaps TRBD1 as D (6 bases). The CDR3 covers 14 residues. The germline gives CDR1 SGHVS, CDR2 FQNEAQ.

The chain links TRBV2 to TRBJ2-3; TRBD2 aligns across 10 bases. CDR3 length: 15 amino acids. In germline, CDR1 is SNHLY, CDR2 FYNNEI. Trimming took 5 bases from V and 1 from J; bases not matched to a gene: 3. CDR3 region: CASSKGTSGTDTQYF. CDR3 DNA: TGTGCCAGCAGTAAGGGGACTAGCGGCACAGATACGCAGTATTTT.

There are many counts of this clonotype. The chain links TRBV28 to TRBJ1-5; no clear D gene. Germline V gives CDR1 MDHEN, CDR2 SYDVKM. The CDR3 consists of 14 residues. Trimming removed 8 bases at V and 3 bases at J, with 14 bases between. CDR3 protein: CASSTGIANQPQHF. The CDR3 bases are TGTGCCAGCTCCACGGGCATTGCCAATCAGCCCCAGCATTTT.

The chain has TRBV2 and TRBJ1-1, with TRBD1 as a possible D gene (5 bases). This CDR3 has 15 amino acids. The V and J ends lost 10 bases and 3 bases respectively, with 21 bases between them. Germline loops: CDR1 SNHLY, CDR2 FYNNEI. This CDR3 reads CATGEVEGWDTEAFF. The CDR3 DNA follows: TGTGCCACCGGGGAGGTTGAGGGGTGGGACACTGAAGCTTTCTTT.

The rearrangement uses TRBV25-1 and TRBJ1-2, with D tentatively TRBD1 (5 bases). There are 16 residues in the CDR3. The V end lost 8 bases, the J end lost 4 bases, and 23 bases lay between the germline ends. Per the germline V gene, CDR1 is MGHDK and CDR2 is SYGVNS. CDR3 in DNA: TGTGCCAGCTCCTCTACCCGGAGGGGAAGAATCTATGGCTACACCTTC. It specifies CASSSTRRGRIYGYTF.

This clonotype was seen many times. The V and J genes are TRBV25-1 and TRBJ2-5; the match to TRBD2 covers 7 bases. This CDR3 spans 18 amino acids. Looked up from germline, CDR1 is MGHDK and CDR2 is SYGVNS. V gave up 3 bases and J gave up 2 bases; unmatched junction bases: 15. CDR3 in DNA: TGTGCCAGCAGTGAGCCCCGTCCGGGGAGGGCAATGCAAGAGACCCAGTACTTC. Protein: CASSEPRPGRAMQETQYF.

Regarding this clonotype: One junction end does not reproduce the germline sequence, and a read error may be involved. The chain combines TRBV7-2 with TRBJ1-6; TRBD1 might be the D (5 bases). The CDR3 is made up of 15 amino acids. Germline CDR1 is SGHTA and CDR2 is FQGNSA. The CDR3 loop reads CASSPGRDGYSPLHF. For the CDR3, the DNA is TGTGCCAGCAGCCCAGGGCGGGACGGATATTCACCCCTCCATTTT.

The chain has TRBV4-1 and TRBJ2-1, with TRBD2 matching 11 bases. The ends lost 3 bases at V and 6 bases at J; junction bases unmatched: 10. This CDR3 spans 17 amino acids. CDR1 MGHRA and CDR2 YSYEKL come from the germline V gene. CDR3 sequence: CASSQRVGTSGLNEQFF. CDR3 sequence (DNA): TGCGCCAGCAGCCAGCGAGTCGGGACTAGCGGTCTCAATGAGCAGTTCTTC.

The table lists this clonotype with a few counts. The chain carries TRBV6-5 and TRBJ2-7; 8 bases line up with TRBD1. This CDR3 has 15 amino acids. V shed 0 bases and J 4 bases; nucleotides not matched to a gene: 5. CDR1 MNHEY and CDR2 SVGAGI come from the germline V gene. The CDR3, as DNA: TGTGCCAGCAGTTACTCCGGACAGGGTGCTTACGAGCAGTACTTC. It codes for CASSYSGQGAYEQYF.

Of note for this clonotype: A much larger clonotype is one base distant, so this may be a read error. The missing conserved phenylalanine or tryptophan at the end of this CDR3 makes a read error likely. The limits of the CDR3 on the DNA are not certain, so only TCRdb's listed CDR3 is given. The V gene is TRBV6-1, the J gene TRBJ1-2. The CDR3 totals 14 residues, both ends included. Germline assignment: CDR1 MNHNS and CDR2 SASEGT. The CDR3 is CASTPSVSNYGCTS.